This record covers a single T cell receptor beta chain. Its antigen is currently not known. No much larger clonotype is one base removed from it; base qualities were not supplied. These data come from a study of Ad26.COV2.S vaccination and SARS-CoV-2 variants listed by TCRdb under 2021. Some background on the complete study: Donors in the vaccine arm were drawn from COV1001, a phase I-IIa trial of Ad26.COV2.S in healthy adults that was multicentre, randomized, double-blind and placebo-controlled. Ad26.COV2.S was given intramuscularly at 5x10^10 or 1x10^11 viral particles, as a single shot or as two shots 56 days apart. Sequencing of the TCRbeta repertoire served to evaluate the specificity and breadth of SARS-CoV-2-reactive T cell receptors following Ad26.COV2.S vaccination. The TCR-sequenced set comprised approximately 32 samples: around 20 Ad26.COV2.S vaccine recipients, 5 placebo recipients and 8 SARS-CoV-2 convalescent individuals. Participants in the trial were split at random into five groups of five each, receiving low-dose or high-dose Ad26.COV2.S once or twice, or else placebo on both occasions. Investigators remained blinded to trial group allocation during experiments and outcome assessment.

What the research found in general, with its limitations: It was noted by the authors that total T cell responses may have been underestimated by the TCR breadth and depth analyses. Non-spike TCR breadth was comparable between vaccine and placebo recipients, consistent with the vaccine containing only spike. The study lacked the statistical power to compare responses across vaccine doses or regimens. Compared with placebo recipients, Ad26.COV2.S recipients showed higher spike-specific TCR breadth (P = 0.0014). After vaccination, spike-specific CD8+ and CD4+ T cell responses were reported to show substantial breadth.

In the paper's terms, the treatment or condition label means: about 20 received Ad26.COV2.S at low or high dose, single or two shots; 5 received placebo; per-sample allocation not given. Repertoires of vaccine and placebo recipients were sequenced from samples collected on day 63 after the first injection. Between 29 July and 7 August 2020, Cohort 1b enrolled about 27 adults aged 18-55 years at one site in Boston, USA. As a vaccine, Ad26.COV2.S was a replication-incompetent adenovirus type 26 vector that expressed a prefusion-stabilized SARS-CoV-2 spike protein derived from the original Wuhan strain. Its CDR3 holds 13 amino acids, cysteine through phenylalanine. Only the CDR3 portion is preserved as DNA: 39 bases, with reading frame beginning at the first base. Deletion took 5 bases off V and 1 base off J, with a span of 9 bases between the germline ends. According to the germline V gene, CDR1 reads SGHRS and CDR2 reads YFSETQ.

The immunoSEQ Assay was used to sequence TCRbeta CDR3 regions. After extraction, genomic DNA underwent amplification by bias-controlled multiplex PCR, followed by high-throughput sequencing. On the study's bioinformatics: To quantify the absolute abundance of every unique TCRbeta CDR3 region, sequences were collapsed and filtered. T cell fraction was estimated by normalizing TCRbeta template counts to usable DNA, which was measured by amplifying reference genes present in all nucleated cells. Repertoire TCRs were annotated as SARS-CoV-2-specific by exact matching of V gene, CDR3 amino acid sequence and J gene to a known reactive TCR set. MIRA supplied the reference SARS-CoV-2 TCR set, which was filtered for enrichment in COVID-19-positive ImmuneCODE repertoires so that public or cross-reactive TCRs were removed. Drawing on the MIRA antigens, annotated TCRs were analysed further at the level of specific ORF or position within ORF. Depth was the summed frequency of annotated unique rearrangements, while breadth was defined as annotated unique rearrangements over total unique productive rearrangements. TCR breadth was compared between groups using two-sided Wilcoxon rank-sum tests. TCRdb limited this immuneACCESS table to in-frame rearrangements with V and J called. A share of clones is missing; checked studies link under half to unresolved V genes, and the rest is unexplained. The DNA gave D and trimming, while V, J and clone size come from that table. In this sample the table shows about 380,000 clones, approximately 83% of which occur a single time. Approximately 7% of the sample goes to the ten largest clones.

The chain is made from TRBV5-1 and TRBJ1-1; the D region possibly corresponds to TRBD1 (5 bases align). Source: peripheral blood, taken in a trial of Ad26.COV2.S vaccine versus placebo. The clonotype comes from a person between 18 and 65 years old who received the Ad26.COV2.S COVID-19 vaccine or a placebo. At the DNA level, the sequence is TGCGCCAGCAGGGGGCCTAGGAACACTGAAGCTTTCTTT. This sequence encodes CASRGPRNTEAFF. The full variable domain, completed from the reference TRBV5-1 and TRBJ1-1 proteins outside the CDR3, reads KAGVTQTPRYLIKTRGQQVTLSCSPISGHRSVSWYQQTPGQGLQFLFEYFSETQRNKGNFPGRFSGRQFSNSRSEMNVSTLELGDSALYLCASRGPRNTEAFFGQGTRLTVV.